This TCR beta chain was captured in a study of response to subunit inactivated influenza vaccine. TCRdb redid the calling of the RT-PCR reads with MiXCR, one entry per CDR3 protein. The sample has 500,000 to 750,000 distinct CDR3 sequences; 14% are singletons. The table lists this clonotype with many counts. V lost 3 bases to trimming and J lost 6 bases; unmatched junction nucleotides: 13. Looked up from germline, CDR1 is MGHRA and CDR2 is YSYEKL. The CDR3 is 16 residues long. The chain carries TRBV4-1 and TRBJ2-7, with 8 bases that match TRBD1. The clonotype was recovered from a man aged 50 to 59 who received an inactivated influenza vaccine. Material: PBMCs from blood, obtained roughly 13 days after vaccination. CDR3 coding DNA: TGCGCCAGCAGCCAGACTCAGATCACAGGGGGGAGCGAGCAGTACTTC. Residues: CASSQTQITGGSEQYF.